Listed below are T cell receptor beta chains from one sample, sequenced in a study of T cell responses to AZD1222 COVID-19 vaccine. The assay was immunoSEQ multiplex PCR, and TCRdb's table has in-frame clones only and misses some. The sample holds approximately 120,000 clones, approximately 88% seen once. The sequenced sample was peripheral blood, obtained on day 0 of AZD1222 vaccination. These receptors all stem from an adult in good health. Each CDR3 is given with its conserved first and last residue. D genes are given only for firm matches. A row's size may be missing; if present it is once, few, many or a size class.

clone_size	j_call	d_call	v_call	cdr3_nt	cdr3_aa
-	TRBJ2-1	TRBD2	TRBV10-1	TGCGCCAGCAGGCCGGGACTAGACGGCAATGAGCAGTTCTTC	CASRPGLDGNEQFF
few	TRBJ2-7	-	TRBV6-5	TGTGCCAGCAGTTACGGGGATTGGCGCGAGCAGTACTTC	CASSYGDWREQYF
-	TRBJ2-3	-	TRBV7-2	TGTGCCAGCAGCCCCAGGGGCCGCACCACAGATACGCAGTATTTT	CASSPRGRTTDTQYF
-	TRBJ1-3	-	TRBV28	TGTGCCAGCACTGTTAGAGGGAACACCATATATTTT	CASTVRGNTIYF
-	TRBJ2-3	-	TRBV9	TGTGCCAGCAGCGCCCTGAGTCCTATCTCTACTGTGGCAGATACGCAGTATTTT	CASSALSPISTVADTQYF
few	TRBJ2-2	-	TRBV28	TGTGCCAGCAGTTCTAATGTCGGGGAGCTGTTTTTT	CASSSNVGELFF
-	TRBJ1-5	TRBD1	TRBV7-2	TGTGCCAGCAGCGAAACAGGGGAGTCTGGCCAGCCCCAGCATTTT	CASSETGESGQPQHF
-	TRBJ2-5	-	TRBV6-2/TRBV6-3	TGTGCCAGCAGTTACCGCTCCGACGGCCGAGAGTACTTC	CASSYRSDGREYF
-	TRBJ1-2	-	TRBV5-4	TGTGCCAGCAGCTTGGTGCGTCAGGGAGGAGGTGGCTACACCTTC	CASSLVRQGGGGYTF
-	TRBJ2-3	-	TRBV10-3	TGTGCCATCAGTGAGTCGACCCGAGCTGCAGATACGCAGTATTTT	CAISESTRAADTQYF
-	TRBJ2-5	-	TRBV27	TGTGCCAGCAGTTTATCGGTAGCAGAAGAGACCCAGTACTTC	CASSLSVAEETQYF
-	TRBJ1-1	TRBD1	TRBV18	TGTGCCAGCTCACTTCAGGGACAGGTAAACACTGAAGCTTTCTTT	CASSLQGQVNTEAFF
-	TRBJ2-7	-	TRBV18	TGTGCCAGCTCACCGGGTGGTGACCTCTCCTACGAGCAGTACTTC	CASSPGGDLSYEQYF
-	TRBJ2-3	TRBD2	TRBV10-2	TGCGCCAGCATACTAGCGGGCGTACCCGATACGCAGTATTTT	CASILAGVPDTQYF
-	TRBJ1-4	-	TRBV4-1	TGCGCCAGCAGCCAAGATAGCTGGGCGAGGGTTGGTGAAAAACTGTTTTTT	CASSQDSWARVGEKLFF
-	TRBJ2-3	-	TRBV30	TGTGCCGGAGCCAAGTCTACGCAGTATTTT	CAGAKSTQYF
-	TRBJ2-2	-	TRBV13	TGTGCCAGCAGCTCGGGTCCTCTTTCCGGGGAGCTGTTTTTT	CASSSGPLSGELFF
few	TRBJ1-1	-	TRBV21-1	TGTGCCGGACAGGGGGCGCCTATGGACACTGAAGCTTTCTTT	CAGQGAPMDTEAFF
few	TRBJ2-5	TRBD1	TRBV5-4	TGTGCCAGCAGCCCACAGGGGTCTCAAGAGACCCAGTACTTC	CASSPQGSQETQYF
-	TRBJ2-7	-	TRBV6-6	TGTGCCAGCACCTCGGCGTTTCGTGACGAGCAGTACTTC	CASTSAFRDEQYF
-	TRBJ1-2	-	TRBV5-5	TGTGCCAGCAGCTTATTACAGGCAATGAACTATGGCTACACCTTC	CASSLLQAMNYGYTF
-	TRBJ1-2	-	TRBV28	TGTGCCAGTGCGGGGGGCGAACCCCCTTACTATGGCTACACCTTC	CASAGGEPPYYGYTF
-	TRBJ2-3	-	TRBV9	TGTGCCAGCAGCGATGGAGGGAAGTTGTCAGATACGCAGTATTTT	CASSDGGKLSDTQYF
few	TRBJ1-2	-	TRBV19	TGTGCCAGTACCACTCTTCAGGGTAGGAGTATTGGCTACACCTTC	CASTTLQGRSIGYTF
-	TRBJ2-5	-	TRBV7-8	TGTGCCAGAAACCGGGAAAAAGAGACCCAGTACTTC	CARNREKETQYF
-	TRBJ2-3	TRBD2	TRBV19	TGTGCCAGTAGCCGTCCGACTAGCGGGAGTCCCGGGGCTACGCAGTATTTT	CASSRPTSGSPGATQYF
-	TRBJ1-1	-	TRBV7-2	TGTGCCAGCAGCTCGGAGGTGAGACTAAGGGGCACTGAAGCTTTCTTT	CASSSEVRLRGTEAFF